A selection of T cell receptor beta chains follows, all from one sample in a study of blood T cell repertoires in COVID-19. Some clones are missing from TCRdb's copy, which holds only in-frame ones; the method was immunoSEQ multiplex PCR. The table records hundreds of thousands of clones, 86% of them present only once. Input material: peripheral blood. The origin of the receptors is a woman of 80 years or more with COVID-19, enrolled during active disease. Each CDR3 is given with its conserved first and last residue.

J: TRBJ2-7; V: TRBV10-3; CDR3: CAIRSGTGPYEQYF
J: TRBJ1-2; V: TRBV19; CDR3: CASSIGTGTAGHGYTF
J: TRBJ2-5; V: TRBV30; CDR3: CAWSSGSTGTQYF
J: TRBJ1-1; V: TRBV7-9; CDR3: CASSLAAENTEAFF
J: TRBJ1-3; V: TRBV3-1/TRBV3-2; CDR3: CASSQSFAQYLGNTIYF
J: TRBJ1-1; V: TRBV5-1; CDR3: CASPERYAITEAFF
J: TRBJ1-4; V: TRBV7-8; CDR3: CASSPRQGATNEKLFF
J: TRBJ1-1; V: TRBV25-1; CDR3: CASSDLPSPNTEAFF
J: TRBJ2-3; V: TRBV5-6; CDR3: CASTRRRAGDTQYF
J: TRBJ2-1; V: TRBV4-2; CDR3: CASSQEASGARDEQFF
J: TRBJ1-4; V: TRBV7-2; CDR3: CASSPSGGRAEKLFF